This paragraph covers one T cell receptor (beta chain) sequence. This entry comes from a study of blood T cell repertoires in COVID-19. Study information: The cDNA or gDNA used as material had been derived from T cells, B-cell-depleted T cells, or PBMCs.

Original data processing: It was from reference gene primer amplification that nucleated cell counts were estimated. Profiled with immunoSEQ multiplex PCR; TCRdb holds only in-frame clones, not every one. That table supplies the V and J calls and clone size; D and trimming were determined from the DNA. This sample has fewer than 150,000 clones, with roughly 86% found just once. The germline V gene encodes CDR1 LNHDA and CDR2 SQIVND (reference sequence). V lost 4 bases and J lost 2; bases outside the gene matches: 9. CDR3 length: 16 residues. The TCR comes from a man aged 50 to 60 with active or convalescent COVID-19. The gene calls are TRBV19 and TRBJ2-5, with 8 positions matching TRBD1. Sequenced: peripheral blood. The CDR3 sequence is CASSKKGQVLQETQYF. In DNA form, the CDR3 reads TGTGCCAGTAGTAAAAAGGGACAGGTCCTTCAAGAGACCCAGTACTTC.